This TCR beta chain originates from a study of cytomegalovirus exposure and HLA in healthy donors. About the research overall: In an early release, HLA-typed donors contributed about 80 million unique TCR sequences.

This clone appeared a few times. Its antigen is unknown. Regarding the study as a whole: Despite most TCR sequences being rare, some public TCRs occurred in many donors. Only CMV serostatus was available as immune exposure information.

V lost 1 base to trimming and J lost 0 bases, with 7 bases between them. This CDR3 is 15 amino acids long. CDR1 is SEHNR and CDR2 is FQNEAQ in the germline V gene (reference sequence). Both 60 Vbeta primers and 13 Jbeta primers went into the PCR. Produced via immunoSEQ multiplex PCR; TCRdb's table is partial and in-frame only. The repertoire includes 55,000 or so clones, 73% of them detected once, and approximately 2.7% sits in the top ten. The V gene is TRBV7-9, the J gene TRBJ1-3; maybe TRBD1 (5 bases). Sequencing input: PBMCs. The clonotype was recovered from a man aged 18 to 30 in good health and CMV-seronegative. CDR3 coding DNA: TGTGCCAGCAGCTTAGGACAGAACTCTGGAAACACCATATATTTT. It codes for CASSLGQNSGNTIYF.